This TCR beta chain is from a study of blood T cells in healthy people across ages. This CDR3 is 14 amino acids long. V gave up 2 bases and J gave up 5 bases, with 12 bases separating them. Germline lookup yields CDR1 SGHTA and CDR2 FQGNSA. Combining a sample-barcoded 5' primer with a J-beta primer mix, a second PCR ran for roughly 7 to 12 cycles. Using its own MiXCR run on the 5' RACE reads, TCRdb lists one record per CDR3 protein. The repertoire has around 2 million distinct CDR3 sequences, about two fifths of them found once; the top ten carry roughly 23%. This clonotype was seen just once. Sample: blood. This sequence originates from a human donor in good health. The V call is TRBV7-2, the J call TRBJ1-1, with a tentative D call TRBD1 (6 bases). In DNA form, the CDR3 reads TGTGCCAGCAGCTTACAGGGGATTTCTACTGAAGCTTTCTTT. Amino acid sequence: CASSLQGISTEAFF.